This T cell receptor beta chain appears in the sequencing data of a study of blood T cell repertoires in COVID-19. Study information: Samples taken during acute and convalescent COVID-19 were collected in the United States, Italy and Spain.

Germline CDR1 is SGDLS and CDR2 is YYNGEE. This CDR3 has 16 residues. Between the trimmed V and J ends, which lost 2 bases and 0 bases, there was a span of 9 bases. Recovery meant two consecutive negative NP/OP PCR tests, professional clearance, or resolved symptoms. Sequencing was performed with immunoSEQ multiplex PCR; in TCRdb, only in-frame clones are kept and a portion is missing. The sample holds fewer than 350,000 clones, around nine tenths seen once. Material for sequencing was PBMCs or T cells enriched from blood (not recorded which). The sequence derives from a man between 60 and 70 years old who had recovered from COVID-19. V is TRBV9 and J is TRBJ2-6; no definite D call. The CDR3 is CASSVGWASGANVLTF. In DNA form, the CDR3 reads TGTGCCAGCAGCGTCGGTTGGGCCTCTGGGGCCAACGTCCTGACTTTC.